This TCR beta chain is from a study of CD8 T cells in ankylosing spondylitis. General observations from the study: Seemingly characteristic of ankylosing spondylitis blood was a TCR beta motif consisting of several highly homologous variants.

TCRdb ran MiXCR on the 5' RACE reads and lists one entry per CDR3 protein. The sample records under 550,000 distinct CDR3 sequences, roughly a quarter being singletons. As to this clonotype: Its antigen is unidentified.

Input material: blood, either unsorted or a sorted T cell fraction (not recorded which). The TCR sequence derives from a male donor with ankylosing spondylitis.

The CDR3 nucleotides read TGCGCCAGCTATACGGGACAGGGCCACTCAGATACGCAGTATTTT. Residues: CASYTGQGHSDTQYF. The chain carries TRBV5-1 and TRBJ2-3; TRBD1 matches at 9 bases. The V segment lost 7 bases and the J segment 4 bases; nucleotides outside the gene matches: 10. The CDR3 consists of 15 residues. The germline gives CDR1 SGHRS, CDR2 YFSETQ.